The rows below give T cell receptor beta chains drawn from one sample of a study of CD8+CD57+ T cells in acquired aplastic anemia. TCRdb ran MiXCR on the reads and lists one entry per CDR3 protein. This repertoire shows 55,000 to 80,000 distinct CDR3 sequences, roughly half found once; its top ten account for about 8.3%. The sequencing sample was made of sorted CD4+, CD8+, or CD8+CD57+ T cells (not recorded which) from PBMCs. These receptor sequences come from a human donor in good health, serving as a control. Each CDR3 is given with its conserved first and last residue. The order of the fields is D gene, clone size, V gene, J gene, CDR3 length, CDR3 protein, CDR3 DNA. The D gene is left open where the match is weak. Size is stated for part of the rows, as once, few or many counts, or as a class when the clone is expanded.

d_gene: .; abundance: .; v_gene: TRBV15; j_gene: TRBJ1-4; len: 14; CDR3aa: CATSREAPVKKLFF; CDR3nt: TGTGCCACCAGCAGAGAGGCTCCGGTTAAAAAACTGTTTTTT
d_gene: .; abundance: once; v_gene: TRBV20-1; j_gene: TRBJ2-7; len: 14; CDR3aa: CSARGSVGKDEQYF; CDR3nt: TGCAGTGCTAGAGGAAGTGTGGGGAAGGACGAGCAGTACTTC
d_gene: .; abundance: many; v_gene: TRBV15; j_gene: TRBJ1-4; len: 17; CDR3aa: CATSSRQTLGTNEKLFF; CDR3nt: TGTGCCACCAGCAGCCGACAGACTCTAGGGACTAATGAAAAACTGTTTTTT
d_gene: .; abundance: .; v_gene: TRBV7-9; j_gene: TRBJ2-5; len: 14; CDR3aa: CASSLAGGLETQYF; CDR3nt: TGTGCCAGCAGCTTAGCGGGGGGGCTAGAGACCCAGTACTTC
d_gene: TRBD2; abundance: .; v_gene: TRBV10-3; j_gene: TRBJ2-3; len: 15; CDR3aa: CAIRGLADNTDTQYF; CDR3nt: TGTGCCATCAGGGGACTAGCGGATAACACAGATACGCAGTATTTT
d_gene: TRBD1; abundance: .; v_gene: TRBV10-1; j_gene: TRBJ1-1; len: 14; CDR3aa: CASMGQGPDTGAFF; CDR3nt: TGCGCCAGCATGGGACAGGGTCCGGACACTGGAGCTTTCTTT
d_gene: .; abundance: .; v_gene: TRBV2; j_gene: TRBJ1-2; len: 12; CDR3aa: CASSAQSYGYTF; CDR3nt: TGTGCCAGCAGTGCTCAGAGCTATGGCTACACCTTC
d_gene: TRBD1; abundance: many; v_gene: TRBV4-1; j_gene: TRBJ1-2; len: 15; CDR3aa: CASSQGTGGNYGYTF; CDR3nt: TGCGCCAGCAGCCAAGGGACAGGGGGCAACTATGGCTACACCTTC
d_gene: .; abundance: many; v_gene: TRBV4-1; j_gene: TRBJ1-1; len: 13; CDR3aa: CASSQRGTYEAFF; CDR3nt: TGCGCCAGCAGCCAGCGGGGCACATATGAAGCTTTCTTT
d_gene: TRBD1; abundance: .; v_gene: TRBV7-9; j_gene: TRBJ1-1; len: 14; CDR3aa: CASSPPGTGAEAFF; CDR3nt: TGTGCCAGCAGCCCGCCCGGGACAGGGGCTGAAGCTTTCTTT
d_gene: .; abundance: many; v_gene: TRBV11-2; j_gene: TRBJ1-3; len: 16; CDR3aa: CASSPLEIPTLSTIYF; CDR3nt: TGTGCCAGCAGCCCCCTTGAAATCCCGACCTTGAGCACCATATATTTT
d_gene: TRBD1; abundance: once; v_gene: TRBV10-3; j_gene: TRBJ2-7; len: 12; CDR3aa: CAARQGSLEQYF; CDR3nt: TGTGCCGCCCGACAGGGTTCCCTCGAGCAGTACTTC
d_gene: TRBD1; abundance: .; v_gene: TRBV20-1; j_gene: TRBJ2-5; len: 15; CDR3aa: CSARTISGQGETQYF; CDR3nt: TGCAGTGCTAGAACCATATCTGGACAGGGGGAGACCCAGTACTTC
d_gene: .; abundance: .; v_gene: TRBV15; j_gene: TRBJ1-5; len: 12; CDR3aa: CATSRVLQPQHF; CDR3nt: TGTGCCACCAGCAGAGTACTTCAGCCCCAGCATTTT
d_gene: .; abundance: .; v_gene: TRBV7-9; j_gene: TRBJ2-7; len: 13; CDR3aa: CASSSQNAGAEYF; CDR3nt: TGTGCCAGCAGCTCACAGAACGCGGGGGCGGAGTACTTC
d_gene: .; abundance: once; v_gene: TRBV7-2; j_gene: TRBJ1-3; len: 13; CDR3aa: CASSLDSGNTIYF; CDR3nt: TGTGCCAGCAGCTTAGACTCTGGAAACACCATATATTTT
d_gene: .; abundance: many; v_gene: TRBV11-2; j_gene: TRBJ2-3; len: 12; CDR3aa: CASSQIADTQYF; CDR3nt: TGTGCCAGCAGCCAGATTGCAGATACGCAGTATTTT
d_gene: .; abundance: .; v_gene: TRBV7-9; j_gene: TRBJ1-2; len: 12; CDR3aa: CASKGVDYGYTF; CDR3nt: TGTGCCAGTAAGGGGGTTGACTATGGCTACACCTTC
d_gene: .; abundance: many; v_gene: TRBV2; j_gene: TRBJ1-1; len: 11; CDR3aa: CASTGGVEAFF; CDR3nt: TGTGCCAGCACGGGAGGGGTTGAAGCTTTCTTT
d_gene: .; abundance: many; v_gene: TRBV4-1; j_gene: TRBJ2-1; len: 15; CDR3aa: CASSQGTEAYNEQFF; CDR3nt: TGCGCCAGCAGCCAAGGGACAGAAGCATACAATGAGCAGTTCTTC
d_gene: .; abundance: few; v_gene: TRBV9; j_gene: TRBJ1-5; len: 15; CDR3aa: CASSPEGDRSRPQHF; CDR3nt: TGTGCCAGCAGCCCCGAGGGTGACAGGTCTCGGCCCCAGCATTTT
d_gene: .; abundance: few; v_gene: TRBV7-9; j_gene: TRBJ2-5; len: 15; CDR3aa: CASSPSDRSVETQYF; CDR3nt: TGTGCCAGCAGCCCGTCGGACAGATCGGTGGAGACCCAGTACTTC
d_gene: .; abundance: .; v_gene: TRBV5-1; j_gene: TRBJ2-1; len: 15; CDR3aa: CASSQGLSSYNEQFF; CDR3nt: TGCGCCAGCAGCCAGGGACTGTCCTCCTACAATGAGCAGTTCTTC
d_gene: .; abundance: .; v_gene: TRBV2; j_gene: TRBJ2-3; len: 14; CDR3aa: CASRFGQSGTTQYF; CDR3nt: TGTGCCAGCAGATTTGGACAGTCAGGGACTACGCAGTATTTT
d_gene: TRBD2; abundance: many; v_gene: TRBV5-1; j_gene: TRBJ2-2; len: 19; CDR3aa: CASRKRLAGEDWSTGELFF; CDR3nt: TGCGCCAGCAGAAAGAGACTAGCGGGAGAGGATTGGAGCACCGGGGAGCTGTTTTTT
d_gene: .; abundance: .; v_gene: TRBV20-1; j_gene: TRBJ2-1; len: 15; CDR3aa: CSAVPAESSYSEQFF; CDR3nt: TGCAGTGCTGTCCCAGCGGAGAGCTCCTACAGTGAGCAGTTCTTC
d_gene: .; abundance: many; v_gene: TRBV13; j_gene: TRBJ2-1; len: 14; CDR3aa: CASSSRDHYNEQFF; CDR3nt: TGTGCCAGCAGCTCCAGAGATCACTACAATGAGCAGTTCTTC
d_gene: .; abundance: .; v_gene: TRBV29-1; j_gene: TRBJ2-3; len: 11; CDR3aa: CSVEVADTQYF; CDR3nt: TGCAGCGTTGAAGTGGCAGATACGCAGTATTTT
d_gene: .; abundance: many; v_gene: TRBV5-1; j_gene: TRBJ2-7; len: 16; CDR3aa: CASSPWTRLNPYEQYF; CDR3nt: TGCGCCAGCAGCCCCTGGACCAGGCTAAACCCCTACGAGCAGTACTTC
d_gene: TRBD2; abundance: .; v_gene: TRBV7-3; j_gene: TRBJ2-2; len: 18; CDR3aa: CASSLTCRTSGTTGELFF; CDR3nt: TGTGCCAGCAGCTTAACGTGTCGGACTAGCGGGACAACCGGGGAGCTGTTTTTT
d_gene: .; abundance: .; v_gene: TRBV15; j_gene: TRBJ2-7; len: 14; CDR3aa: CATSRGGVSYEQYF; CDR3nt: TGTGCCACCAGCAGAGGAGGGGTATCCTACGAGCAGTACTTC
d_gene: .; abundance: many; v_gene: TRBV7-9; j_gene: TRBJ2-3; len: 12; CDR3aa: CASSFGGDTQYF; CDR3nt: TGTGCCAGCAGCTTCGGAGGGGATACGCAGTATTTT
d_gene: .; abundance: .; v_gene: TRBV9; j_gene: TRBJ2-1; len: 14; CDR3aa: CASSAPRKYNEQFF; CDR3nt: TGTGCCAGCAGCGCTCCCCGAAAGTACAATGAGCAGTTCTTC
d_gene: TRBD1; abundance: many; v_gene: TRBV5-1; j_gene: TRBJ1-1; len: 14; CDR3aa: CASSLTGGGTEAFF; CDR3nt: TGCGCCAGCAGCTTAACAGGGGGCGGGACTGAAGCTTTCTTT
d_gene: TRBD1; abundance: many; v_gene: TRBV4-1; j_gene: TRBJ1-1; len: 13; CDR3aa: CASSTGAGAEAFF; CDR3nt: TGCGCCAGCAGCACAGGGGCCGGGGCTGAAGCTTTCTTT
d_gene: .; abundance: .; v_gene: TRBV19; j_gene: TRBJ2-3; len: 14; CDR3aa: CASSIGGFTDTQYF; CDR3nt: TGTGCCAGTAGTATAGGGGGGTTCACAGATACGCAGTATTTT
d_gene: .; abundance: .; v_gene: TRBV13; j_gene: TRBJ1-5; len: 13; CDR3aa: CASRGLGNQPQHF; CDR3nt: TGTGCCAGCAGGGGACTCGGCAATCAGCCCCAGCATTTT
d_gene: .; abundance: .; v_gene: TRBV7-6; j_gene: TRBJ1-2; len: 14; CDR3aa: CANSLVRITYGYTF; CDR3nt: TGTGCCAACAGCTTAGTACGGATTACCTATGGCTACACCTTC
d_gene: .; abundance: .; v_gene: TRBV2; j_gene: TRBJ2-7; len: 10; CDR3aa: CASSLNEQYF; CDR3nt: TGTGCCAGCAGCCTGAATGAGCAGTACTTC
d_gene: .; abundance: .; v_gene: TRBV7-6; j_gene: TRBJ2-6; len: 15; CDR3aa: CASSLTGDGANVLTF; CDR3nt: TGTGCCAGCAGCTTAACGGGTGACGGGGCCAACGTCCTGACTTTC
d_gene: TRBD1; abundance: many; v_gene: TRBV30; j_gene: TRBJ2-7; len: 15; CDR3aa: CACLLPGQGLYEQYF; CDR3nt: TGTGCCTGCCTACTGCCGGGACAGGGATTGTACGAGCAGTACTTC
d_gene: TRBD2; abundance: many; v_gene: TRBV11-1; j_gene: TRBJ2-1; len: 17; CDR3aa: CASSSGLAGVLGNEQFF; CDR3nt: TGTGCCAGCAGCTCCGGACTAGCGGGGGTTCTGGGCAATGAGCAGTTCTTC
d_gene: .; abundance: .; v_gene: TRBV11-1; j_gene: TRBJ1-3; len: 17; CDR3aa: CASTTFEGRDSGNTIYF; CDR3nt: TGTGCCAGCACCACCTTCGAAGGCAGGGACTCTGGAAACACCATATATTTT
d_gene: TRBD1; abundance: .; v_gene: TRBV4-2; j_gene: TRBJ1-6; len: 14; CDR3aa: CASSPGQGDSPLHF; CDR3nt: TGTGCCAGCAGCCCCGGACAGGGTGATTCACCCCTCCACTTT
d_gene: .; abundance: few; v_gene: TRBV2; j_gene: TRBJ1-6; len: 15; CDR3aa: CAGSPTGGLASPLHF; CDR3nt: TGTGCCGGTTCTCCCACGGGGGGTCTTGCATCACCCCTCCACTTT
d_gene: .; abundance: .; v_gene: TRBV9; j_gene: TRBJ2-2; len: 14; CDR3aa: CASSETFNTGELFF; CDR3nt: TGTGCCAGCAGCGAAACCTTTAACACCGGGGAGCTGTTTTTT
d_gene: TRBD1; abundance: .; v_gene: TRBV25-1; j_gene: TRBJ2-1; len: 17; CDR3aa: CASSEPDRGMGVDEQFF; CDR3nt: TGTGCCAGCAGTGAACCCGACAGGGGGATGGGTGTCGATGAGCAGTTCTTC
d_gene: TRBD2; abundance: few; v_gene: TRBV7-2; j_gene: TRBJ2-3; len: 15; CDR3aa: CASSLAGLGTDTQYF; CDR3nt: TGTGCCAGCAGCTTAGCTGGACTAGGCACAGATACGCAGTATTTT
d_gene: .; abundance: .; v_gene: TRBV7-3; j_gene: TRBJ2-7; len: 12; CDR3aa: CASSLGQEEQYF; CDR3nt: TGTGCCAGCAGCTTGGGTCAGGAGGAGCAGTACTTC
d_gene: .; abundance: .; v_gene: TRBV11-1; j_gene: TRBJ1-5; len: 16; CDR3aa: CASSLVVRNGNQPQHF; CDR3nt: TGTGCCAGCAGCTTAGTCGTTAGGAACGGAAATCAGCCCCAGCATTTT
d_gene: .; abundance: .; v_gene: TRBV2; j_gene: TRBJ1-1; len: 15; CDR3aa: CASSFGPGQNTEAFF; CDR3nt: TGTGCCAGCAGTTTTGGACCGGGACAGAACACTGAAGCTTTCTTT
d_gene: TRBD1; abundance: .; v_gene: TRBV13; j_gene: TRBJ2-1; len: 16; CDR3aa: CASSLGTAPSYNEQFF; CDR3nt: TGTGCCAGCAGCTTGGGGACAGCGCCTTCCTACAATGAGCAGTTCTTC
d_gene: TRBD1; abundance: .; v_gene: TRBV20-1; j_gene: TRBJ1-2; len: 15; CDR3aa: CSARIQGQGLRGYTF; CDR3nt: TGCAGTGCTAGAATCCAGGGACAGGGGTTGCGGGGCTACACCTTC
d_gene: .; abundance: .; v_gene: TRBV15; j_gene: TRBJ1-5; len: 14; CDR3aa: CATSNGESNQPQHF; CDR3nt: TGTGCCACCAGCAATGGGGAAAGCAATCAGCCCCAGCATTTT